The clone carrying this T cell receptor beta chain occurred many times. V was shortened by 5 bases and J by 4 bases, with 11 bases between the two germline ends. There are 12 residues in the CDR3. The germline CDR1 and CDR2 sequences are DFQATT and SNEGSKA (reference sequence). These data originate in a study of T cells after yellow fever vaccination. TCRdb analysed the 5' RACE reads with MiXCR anew, one entry per CDR3 protein. The sample includes approximately 300,000 distinct CDR3 sequences, roughly a tenth of them seen just once. The rearrangement uses TRBV20-1 and TRBJ2-5; D possibly corresponds to TRBD2 (6 bases). Here the sequenced sample was CD4+ T cells sorted from PBMCs, taken 45 days after the yellow fever booster vaccination. This TCR was sampled from a man aged 18 to 29 who received the YFV17D yellow fever vaccine. The CDR3: CSAGGFRETQYF. The CDR3 coding sequence is TGCAGTGCTGGAGGGTTCCGAGAGACCCAGTACTTC.